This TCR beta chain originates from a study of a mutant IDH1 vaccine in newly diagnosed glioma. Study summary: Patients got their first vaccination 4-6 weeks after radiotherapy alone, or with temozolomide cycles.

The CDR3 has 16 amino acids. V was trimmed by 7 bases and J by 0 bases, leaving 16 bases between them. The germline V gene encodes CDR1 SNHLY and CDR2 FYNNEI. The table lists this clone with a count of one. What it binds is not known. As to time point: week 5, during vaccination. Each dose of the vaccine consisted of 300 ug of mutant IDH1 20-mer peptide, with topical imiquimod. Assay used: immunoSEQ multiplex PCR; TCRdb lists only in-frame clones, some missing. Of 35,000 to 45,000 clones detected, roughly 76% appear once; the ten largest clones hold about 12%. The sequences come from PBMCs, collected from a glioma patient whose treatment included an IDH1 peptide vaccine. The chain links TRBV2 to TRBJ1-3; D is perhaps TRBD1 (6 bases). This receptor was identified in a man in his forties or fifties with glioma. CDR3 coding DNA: TGTGCCAGCAATCTAGGACAGCCGGTCTCTGGAAACACCATATATTTT. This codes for CASNLGQPVSGNTIYF.